A selection of T cell receptor beta chains follows, all from one sample in a study of sequential checkpoint blockade in melanoma. Using immunoSEQ multiplex PCR, the repertoire was profiled, and TCRdb retains in-frame clones only, with some absent. The sample has 10,000 to 15,000 clones, around 20% seen once; the top ten hold about 6.4%. The specimen comprised tumor tissue (inferred from file names), sampled from a patient given nivolumab and ipilimumab in sequence. These receptor sequences come from a human donor with melanoma. The CDR3 runs from the conserved cysteine through the conserved F or W. A D gene is named only where the DNA matches it firmly. Rows give clone size only sometimes, using once, few, many, or a class for an expanded clone.

clone size	D gene	V gene	J gene	CDR3 DNA	CDR3 protein
medium-sized	.	TRBV11-3	TRBJ2-2	TGTGCCAGCAGCTTAGATCTCACGACACCCGGGGAGCTGTTTTTT	CASSLDLTTPGELFF
medium-sized	.	TRBV6-8	TRBJ1-4	TGTGCCAGCAGCTACGGACAGTTGAATGAAAAACTGTTTTTT	CASSYGQLNEKLFF
few	.	TRBV11-3	TRBJ2-7	TGTGCCAGCAGCTTTACTTTCCGAACCTACGAGCAGTACTTC	CASSFTFRTYEQYF
many	.	TRBV7-1	TRBJ2-5	TGTGCCAGCAGCTTGGGTCCGGCTCTCCAAGAGACCCAGTACTTC	CASSLGPALQETQYF
medium-sized	TRBD1	TRBV6-8	TRBJ1-4	TGTGCCAGCAGATCCAAAGACAGGGCAACTAATGAAAAACTGTTTTTT	CASRSKDRATNEKLFF
.	.	TRBV11-3	TRBJ2-3	TGTGCCAGCAGCTTGTTTCAGGTCGGCACAGATACGCAGTATTTT	CASSLFQVGTDTQYF
many	TRBD2	TRBV11-3	TRBJ2-5	TGTGCCAGCAGCCCCCTAGCGGGAACGTGGGAGACCCAGTACTTC	CASSPLAGTWETQYF
many	.	TRBV7-5	TRBJ1-5	TGTGCCAGCAGCTTGCGTGCCGCCGACGGGAATCAGCCCCAGCATTTT	CASSLRAADGNQPQHF
.	.	TRBV28	TRBJ2-7	TGTGCCAGCAGTTTATGGGAGAGGGCCTACGAGCAGTACTTC	CASSLWERAYEQYF
many	.	TRBV6-8	TRBJ2-1	TGTGCCAGCAGTTACTCTCCCGGGCAGGGGTACAATGAGCAGTTCTTC	CASSYSPGQGYNEQFF
few	.	TRBV6-1	TRBJ2-3	TGTGCCAGCAGTGAAGACAGATCTAGCACAGATACGCAGTATTTT	CASSEDRSSTDTQYF
few	TRBD2	TRBV29-1	TRBJ2-3	TGCAGCGTGGTATCACTAGCGGGAGGCACAGATACGCAGTATTTT	CSVVSLAGGTDTQYF
.	.	TRBV6-8	TRBJ1-5	TGTGCCAGCAGTCCCCAATCCGAACAGCCCCAGCATTTT	CASSPQSEQPQHF
.	.	TRBV5-1	TRBJ1-4	TGCGCCAGCAGCTTGGTCCCTGGGGGCGCGGATGAAAAACTGTTTTTT	CASSLVPGGADEKLFF
large	TRBD2	TRBV11-3	TRBJ2-5	TGTGCCAGCAGCTTAGAGAGACTAGCGGGTGAGACCCAGTACTTC	CASSLERLAGETQYF
few	.	TRBV6-8	TRBJ2-2	TGTGCCAGCAGTCTAAGGGGCCCCACGGAGCTGTTTTTT	CASSLRGPTELFF
few	.	TRBV6-4	TRBJ2-3	TGTGCCAGCAGTGTTGGGAGAGGCACAGATACGCAGTATTTT	CASSVGRGTDTQYF
.	.	TRBV6-7	TRBJ2-7	TGTGCCAGCAGTGAAAGGGCGTTGACTCACTTC	CASSERALTHF
.	TRBD2	TRBV23-1	TRBJ2-7	TGCGCCAGCAGCCAAGGGACTAGCGGCTGGTACGAGCAGTACTTC	CASSQGTSGWYEQYF
.	TRBD1	TRBV19	TRBJ1-1	TGTGCCAGTAGTCCAAAAGACAGGGTGAACACTGAAGCTTTCTTT	CASSPKDRVNTEAFF
.	TRBD1	TRBV5-1	TRBJ1-4	TGCGCCAGCAGCCCGACAGGGGGGCATGAAAAACTGTTTTTT	CASSPTGGHEKLFF
.	TRBD1	TRBV19	TRBJ2-5	TGTGCCAGTAGTGAAACAGGGGTGGGAGAGACCCAGTACTTC	CASSETGVGETQYF
.	.	TRBV5-1	TRBJ2-1	TGCGCCAGCAGCTTGGGACAGACCTACAATGAGCAGTTCTTC	CASSLGQTYNEQFF
once	TRBD1	TRBV5-1	TRBJ2-7	TGCGCCAGCAGCTTTTCCAAGGACAGGGACCCCTACGAGCAGTACTTC	CASSFSKDRDPYEQYF
.	.	TRBV18	TRBJ1-3	TGTGCCAGCTCCCTCAAGGGGGGAGAAACCATATATTTT	CASSLKGGETIYF
few	TRBD2	TRBV5-1	TRBJ2-1	TGCGCCAGCAGCTTGGAGGGACTAGACTATTCCTACAATGAGCAGTTCTTC	CASSLEGLDYSYNEQFF
medium-sized	.	TRBV28	TRBJ1-5	TGTGCCAGCCACACTAGCCCCGGACTTCTTCAGCCCCAGCATTTT	CASHTSPGLLQPQHF
.	.	TRBV18	TRBJ1-1	TGTGCCAGCTCACCGACTCAGGGGCGTGGGGATGAAGCTTTCTTT	CASSPTQGRGDEAFF
.	TRBD2	TRBV6-8	TRBJ2-1	TGTGCCAGCAGTTACTCGTCCGGGGGGGCCAGTTGGGAGCAGTTCTTC	CASSYSSGGASWEQFF
.	TRBD2	TRBV4-1	TRBJ2-1	TGCGCCAGCAGCCAAGACCGAGGCGGGAGTACTCAGTTCTTC	CASSQDRGGSTQFF
.	TRBD1	TRBV28	TRBJ2-7	TGTGCCAGCAGTTCTACCGGCAGGGACAGGGCTTACGAGCAGTACTTC	CASSSTGRDRAYEQYF
.	.	TRBV6-8	TRBJ2-7	TGTGCCAGCAGTTACCCTACCTACGAGCAGTACTTC	CASSYPTYEQYF
.	TRBD2	TRBV6-8	TRBJ2-3	TGTGCCAGCAGTGACTATGCGGGAGAAAAAGATACGCAGTATTTT	CASSDYAGEKDTQYF
.	.	TRBV19	TRBJ1-1	TGTGCCAGTAGTATAGCAGTGGCCACTGAAGCTTTCTTT	CASSIAVATEAFF
.	.	TRBV7-2	TRBJ2-1	TGTGCCAGCAGCTCCCCGATGTACAATGAGCAGTTCTTC	CASSSPMYNEQFF
few	TRBD1	TRBV11-3	TRBJ1-6	TGTGCCAGCAGCTTCGGCGACAGGGTAGGGCCCCTCCACTTT	CASSFGDRVGPLHF
.	.	TRBV30	TRBJ2-1	TGTGCCTGGAGTGTAGGCGGACCTCGTTACTACAATGAGCAGTTCTTC	CAWSVGGPRYYNEQFF
.	.	TRBV28	TRBJ2-7	TGTGCCAGCAGCACCGGTAGCTCCTACGAGCAGTACTTC	CASSTGSSYEQYF
few	TRBD2	TRBV6-8	TRBJ2-7	TGTGCCAGCGGACTAGCGGGGGGCCACTACGAGCAGTACTTC	CASGLAGGHYEQYF
.	.	TRBV18	TRBJ1-4	TGTGCCAGCTCACCTAGGGACCCAGATGAAAAACTGTTTTTT	CASSPRDPDEKLFF
medium-sized	TRBD2	TRBV11-3	TRBJ2-5	TGTGCCAGCAGGGCGACTAGCGGTGGGGAGACCCAGTACTTC	CASRATSGGETQYF
.	TRBD1	TRBV5-1	TRBJ2-2	TGCGCCAGCAGCTTTGGGACAGGGGGCACCGGGGAGCTGTTTTTT	CASSFGTGGTGELFF
many	.	TRBV6-8	TRBJ1-1	TGTGCCAGCAGTTTCAACAGAGTAAACACTGAAGCTTTCTTT	CASSFNRVNTEAFF
.	.	TRBV9	TRBJ2-1	TGTGCCAGCAGCGTAGGGAGCCCTTTCTACAATGAGCAGTTCTTC	CASSVGSPFYNEQFF
few	.	TRBV10-2	TRBJ2-7	TGCGCCAGCAGCTCTGACAGGCTGGGCCTGAGGACCGAGCAGTACTTC	CASSSDRLGLRTEQYF
.	.	TRBV18	TRBJ2-5	TGTGCCAGCTCACCAGAATTACGGACTAAAGAGACCCAGTACTTC	CASSPELRTKETQYF
few	.	TRBV6-8	TRBJ2-2	TGTGCCAGCCACTCCTCCAGCCATGGGACCGGGGAGCTGTTTTTT	CASHSSSHGTGELFF
once	.	TRBV5-1	TRBJ2-1	TGCGCCAGCACCCTTCAATTTCAGGGTGAGGATGAGCAGTTCTTC	CASTLQFQGEDEQFF
few	.	TRBV1	TRBJ2-7	TGCGCCAGCAGCCAAGACTGGACAGGGGGGAGCGAGCAGTACTTC	CASSQDWTGGSEQYF
.	.	TRBV6-8	TRBJ1-5	TGTGCCAGCAGTGCGACATACAATCAGCCCCAGCATTTT	CASSATYNQPQHF